These T cell receptor beta chains were read from a single sample in a study of blood T cell repertoires in COVID-19. Measured with immunoSEQ multiplex PCR; TCRdb has only the in-frame clones, and not every one. This sample has about 400,000 clones, with roughly 88% found just once. Material for sequencing was peripheral blood. The receptors derive from a woman aged 25-40 years with active or convalescent COVID-19. Both conserved end residues are part of each CDR3. D genes are given only for firm matches. Size values are once, few and many counts, or a class for expanded clones, and some rows have none.

>TRBJ2-2|NA|TRBD1|TRBV4-2
CASSHGQGGTGELFF
TGTGCCAGCAGCCACGGACAGGGTGGCACCGGGGAGCTGTTTTTT
>TRBJ2-7|NA|NA|TRBV25-1
CASSTYYEQYF
TGTGCCAGCAGTACATACTACGAGCAGTACTTC
>TRBJ2-5|few|NA|TRBV7-2
CASNNRAQGETQYF
TGTGCCAGCAACAACAGGGCGCAGGGAGAGACCCAGTACTTC
>TRBJ2-7|NA|NA|TRBV11-1
CASSSFGQGLSYEQYF
TGTGCCAGCAGCTCTTTTGGGCAGGGGTTATCGTACGAGCAGTACTTC
>TRBJ1-1|NA|NA|TRBV19
CASSVLMNTEAFF
TGTGCCAGTAGTGTCTTAATGAACACTGAAGCTTTCTTT
>TRBJ1-1|few|TRBD1|TRBV5-1
CASSVGTGEDTEAFF
TGCGCCAGCAGCGTGGGGACAGGGGAGGACACTGAAGCTTTCTTT
>TRBJ2-5|NA|NA|TRBV3-1/TRBV3-2
CASSQDVLTEETQYF
TGTGCCAGCAGCCAAGATGTGTTGACTGAAGAGACCCAGTACTTC
>TRBJ2-1|NA|TRBD2|TRBV9
CASSVWTSGYNEQFF
TGTGCCAGCAGCGTCTGGACTAGCGGCTACAATGAGCAGTTCTTC
>TRBJ1-1|NA|NA|TRBV3-1/TRBV3-2
CASSQETLNTEAFF
TGTGCCAGCAGCCAAGAGACACTGAACACTGAAGCTTTCTTT
>TRBJ2-1|NA|TRBD2|TRBV5-1
CASSLELAGGHQFF
TGCGCCAGCAGCTTGGAACTAGCGGGGGGCCACCAGTTCTTC
>TRBJ1-2|few|NA|TRBV5-6
CASSSTDGGNGYTF
TGTGCCAGCAGCAGCACGGACGGAGGAAATGGCTACACCTTC
>TRBJ1-2|NA|TRBD1|TRBV2
CASTGTGGGYTF
TGTGCCAGCACCGGGACAGGGGGTGGCTACACCTTC
>TRBJ2-7|NA|TRBD2|TRBV10-2
CASSDGGESYEQYF
TGCGCCAGCAGTGATGGGGGGGAGTCCTACGAGCAGTACTTC
>TRBJ1-1|once|NA|TRBV12-5
CASGLANRETEAFF
TGTGCTAGTGGTTTGGCCAACAGGGAAACTGAAGCTTTCTTT
>TRBJ2-1|once|TRBD2|TRBV4-2
CASSQEGNVGLADNEQFF
TGTGCCAGCAGCCAAGAAGGGAACGTAGGACTAGCGGACAATGAGCAGTTCTTC
>TRBJ2-5|NA|NA|TRBV5-1
CASSLVAGSSQETQYF
TGCGCCAGCAGCTTGGTGGCGGGATCATCCCAAGAGACCCAGTACTTC
>TRBJ2-5|NA|NA|TRBV5-6
CASSSPTDSERQETQYF
TGTGCCAGCAGCTCCCCAACCGACTCCGAGCGGCAAGAGACCCAGTACTTC
>TRBJ2-5|NA|TRBD2|TRBV3-1/TRBV3-2
CASSQWVAGGSETQYF
TGTGCCAGCAGCCAATGGGTAGCGGGGGGTTCGGAGACCCAGTACTTC
>TRBJ2-7|NA|TRBD1|TRBV3-1/TRBV3-2
CASSRNRGPYEQYF
TGTGCCAGCAGCCGCAACAGGGGACCCTACGAGCAGTACTTC
>TRBJ2-5|NA|TRBD1|TRBV27
CASSLRGAGGVETQYF
TGTGCCAGCAGTTTAAGGGGAGCAGGGGGCGTAGAGACCCAGTACTTC
>TRBJ1-2|NA|NA|TRBV7-9
CASSLAGSTVYGYTF
TGTGCCAGCAGCTTAGCAGGCAGTACAGTCTATGGCTACACCTTC
>TRBJ1-1|NA|NA|TRBV12-3/TRBV12-4
CASSYAADTEAFF
TGTGCCAGCAGTTATGCGGCAGACACTGAAGCTTTCTTT
>TRBJ2-3|NA|NA|TRBV19
CASTSQFSTDTQYF
TGTGCCAGTACCTCTCAGTTTAGCACAGATACGCAGTATTTT
>TRBJ1-5|NA|NA|TRBV19
CASKDSIGNQPQHF
TGTGCCAGTAAGGACAGTATAGGCAATCAGCCCCAGCATTTT
>TRBJ1-5|NA|NA|TRBV5-4
CASSLEPSGENQPQHF
TGTGCCAGCAGCTTGGAGCCCTCGGGGGAAAATCAGCCCCAGCATTTT
>TRBJ1-2|NA|TRBD1|TRBV6-1
CASSEKLQGVEYGYTF
TGTGCCAGCAGTGAAAAACTGCAGGGGGTGGAGTATGGCTACACCTTC
>TRBJ2-2|NA|TRBD2|TRBV9
CASSVSLAGGRGELFF
TGTGCCAGCAGCGTCTCCCTAGCGGGGGGGCGCGGGGAGCTGTTTTTT
>TRBJ1-1|NA|TRBD1|TRBV29-1
CSVLDRGKNTEAFF
TGCAGCGTTCTTGACAGGGGTAAAAACACTGAAGCTTTCTTT
>TRBJ2-3|NA|NA|TRBV11-3
CASSLGFAGSTDTQYF
TGTGCCAGCAGCTTAGGATTTGCGGGATCCACAGATACGCAGTATTTT
>TRBJ2-1|NA|TRBD2|TRBV10-2
CASSEMAGGPDEQFF
TGCGCCAGCAGTGAGATGGCGGGGGGGCCGGATGAGCAGTTCTTC